This T cell receptor (beta chain) derives from a study of human T cells and chemical hapten exposure. Across the whole study: The scalp of each patient received a weekly diphenylcyclopropenone dose for the full roughly 24-week study. Study results and caveats: There was no change with DPC sensitization in TCRs above 1 in 1000 frequency.

Time point reported: patch test 1, 2 weeks after DPC sensitization. Regarding treatment: therapeutic diphenylcyclopropenone sensitization with weekly scalp DPC. This clonotype was counted at least ten times. What it binds is unknown. The CDR3 loop spans 16 amino acids. Trimming removed 0 bases at V and 1 base at J, with 13 bases between. Germline assignment: CDR1 SGHRS and CDR2 YFSETQ. Authors' analysis steps: Counts of TCRs in each sample centred on a median of around 92,000 and extended from about 24,000 to 680,000. Using its own MiXCR run on the RACE reads, TCRdb lists one record per CDR3 protein. The V and J calls were determined by TCRdb, not by the authors. The sample shows about 99,000 distinct CDR3 sequences, 9.5% to 15% of them seen only once.

V usage is TRBV5-1 and J usage is TRBJ2-5, with D perhaps TRBD1 (5 bases). The sequence derives from a woman aged 40 to 49 with alopecia areata. Some clones in this sample may be carry-over from other donors' samples. This specimen was whole blood, taken in connection with sensitization to the hapten diphenylcyclopropenone (DPC). DNA for the CDR3: TGCGCCAGCAGCTTGGCGACAGCAAGGGGCCAAGAGACCCAGTACTTC. Translation: CASSLATARGQETQYF.